What follows are 25 T cell receptor beta chains derived from one specimen sequenced in a study of T cells in Graves' hyperthyroidism and ophthalmopathy. Amplification targeted TCR beta CDR3 regions from RNA transcripts. In the first-round RT-PCR of the TCR CDR3, the HTBI primer set was used. TCRdb processed the multiplex PCR reads anew with MiXCR; each CDR3 protein has one entry. Here the sample spans about 600,000 distinct CDR3 sequences, roughly 15% being singletons. The sample comprised blood. These TCRs come from a middle-aged woman with Graves' ophthalmopathy.

This clonotype turned up a few times. The rearrangement links TRBV20-1 to TRBJ2-1; D may be TRBD2 (6 bases). Trimming pared 6 bases from V and 1 base from J, leaving 16 bases between. The CDR3 loop spans 15 amino acids. CDR1 and CDR2 from the germline V gene are DFQATT and SNEGSKA (reference sequence). CDR3 DNA sequence: TGCAGTGCCACCCCTTGGCTAGCGTCCTACAATGAGCAGTTCTTC. This sequence encodes CSATPWLASYNEQFF.

This clonotype was recorded once. CDR3 region: CASRDRLAIGDTQYF. In DNA form, the CDR3 reads TGTGCCAGCAGGGACCGACTAGCCATAGGCGATACGCAGTATTTT. This chain links TRBV6-2 or TRBV6-3 with TRBJ2-3; 7 positions agree with TRBD2. This CDR3 has 15 residues. Germline values: CDR1 MNHEY, CDR2 SVGEGT. V lost 6 bases to trimming and J lost 6 bases; unmatched junction nucleotides: 12.

Ten or more counts support this clonotype. The J gene is TRBJ2-7, the V gene TRBV11-2; D is unresolved. V was pared by 2 bases and J by 2 bases, with 10 bases between. The CDR3 runs to 14 residues. Germline V gives CDR1 SGHAT, CDR2 FQNNGV. CDR3 bases: TGTGCCAGCAGCTTAATCCGGCAACCCTACGAGCAGTACTTC. This sequence encodes CASSLIRQPYEQYF.

This clonotype was counted between two and nine times. The V gene is TRBV6-1, the J gene TRBJ1-5; the D gene is possibly TRBD1 (5 bases). With 6 bases removed from V and 0 bases from J, the gap between germline ends came to 12 bases. The CDR3 totals 15 residues. Germline lookup yields CDR1 MNHNS and CDR2 SASEGT. The CDR3 coding sequence is TGTGCCAGCAGGGGCACAGGCAATAGCAATCAGCCCCAGCATTTT. As protein: CASRGTGNSNQPQHF.

The table lists this clonotype with a few counts. The chain carries TRBV12-3 or TRBV12-4 and TRBJ1-4; 7 bases match TRBD1. J was trimmed by 8 bases and V by 2 bases; bases with no gene match: 5. CDR3 size: 14 residues. For the CDR3, the DNA is TGTGCCAGCAGTTTAATAGGGGGCGGGGAAAAACTGTTTTTT. It is translated as CASSLIGGGEKLFF.

This clonotype was counted many times. V gene TRBV28 combines with J gene TRBJ2-1; 10 bases line up with TRBD2. The CDR3 is made up of 17 amino acids. The germline V gene has CDR1 MDHEN and CDR2 SYDVKM. V was pared by 4 bases and J by 1 base, with 7 bases of the junction left unmatched. CDR3 in DNA: TGTGCCAGCAGTTCCCCCATTAGCGGGAGGTCCTACAATGAGCAGTTCTTC. This codes for CASSSPISGRSYNEQFF.

This clonotype has a count of ten or more. The rearrangement joins TRBV7-6 to TRBJ2-1, with D unresolved. The V end lost 8 bases, the J end lost 0 bases, and 8 bases lay between the germline ends. Germline assignment: CDR1 SGHVS and CDR2 FNYEAQ. The CDR3 consists of 13 residues. The CDR3 coding sequence is TGTGCCAGCGGCCTGAGCTCCTACAATGAGCAGTTCTTC. It is translated as CASGLSSYNEQFF.

The rearrangement uses TRBV12-3 or TRBV12-4 and TRBJ1-2; D might be TRBD1 (5 bases). The germline V and J ends were trimmed by 6 bases and 4 bases, with 24 bases remaining between them. The CDR3 is made up of 17 amino acids. The CDR3 reads CASSTQGIIARGYGYTF. DNA for the CDR3: TGTGCCAGCAGCACACAAGGGATTATTGCGAGGGGCTATGGCTACACCTTC.

This clonotype was counted only a few times. This sequence joins TRBV2 and TRBJ1-1; TRBD1 is a possible D gene (5 bases). V was cut by 6 bases and J by 7 bases, with 18 bases left in between. This CDR3 comprises 14 residues. The germline V gene has CDR1 SNHLY and CDR2 FYNNEI. The CDR3 spells CASRGPRGAVEAFF. The CDR3, as DNA: TGTGCCAGCAGGGGGCCGCGCGGGGCCGTTGAAGCTTTCTTT.

The chain has TRBV13 and TRBJ2-2; D possibly uses TRBD1 or TRBD2 (5 bases each). There are 16 residues in the CDR3. CDR1 is PRHDT and CDR2 is FYEKMQ in the germline V gene (reference sequence). V lost 5 bases, J lost 1 base, and 14 bases lay in between. The CDR3, as DNA: TGTGCCAGCAGCCAAATCCGGGGACGGAACACCGGGGAGCTGTTTTTT. It specifies CASSQIRGRNTGELFF.

This clonotype was detected many times. V gene TRBV2 combines with J gene TRBJ2-5, with 8 bases identical to TRBD2. The germline V gene has CDR1 SNHLY and CDR2 FYNNEI. This CDR3 contains 12 residues. With 10 bases clipped from V and 4 bases from J, the junction kept 5 bases outside the gene matches. The CDR3 sequence: CANAGGRETQYF. CDR3 coding DNA: TGTGCCAACGCGGGGGGCCGAGAGACCCAGTACTTC.

This clonotype was counted between two and nine times. This chain joins TRBV12-3 or TRBV12-4 and TRBJ2-7, with 9 bases lining up with TRBD1. V lost 6 bases, J lost 7 bases, and 10 bases stayed unmatched. The CDR3 is 14 amino acids. DNA for the CDR3: TGTGCCAGCAGCGTACAGGGGGCCCTGGGGGAGCAGTACTTC. Encoded protein: CASSVQGALGEQYF.

This chain uses TRBV9 with TRBJ1-2; 8 bases map to TRBD1. This CDR3 region has 17 residues. Trimming at V came to 4 bases and at J to 1 base, leaving 12 bases not matched to a gene. CDR1 SGDLS and CDR2 YYNGEE come from the germline V gene. Here the CDR3 DNA reads TGTGCCAGCAGCTCCTCTACGGACAGGGCCCTTAACTATGGCTACACCTTC. Its translation: CASSSSTDRALNYGYTF.

At least ten counts were recorded for this clonotype. The rearrangement links TRBV3-1 to TRBJ1-6; the D is unclear. Germline V lookup: CDR1 LGHDT, CDR2 YNNKEL (reference sequence). The CDR3 runs 13 residues. Trimming shortened V by 0 bases and J by 8 bases, and 5 bases separated the two germline ends. In DNA, the CDR3 is TGTGCCAGCAGCCAAGATAGGGATTCACCCCTCCACTTT. Its translation is CASSQDRDSPLHF.

This clonotype has more than one count but fewer than ten. The V call is TRBV7-9, the J call TRBJ1-1; D uncertain. The CDR3 covers 14 residues. Germline V gene sequence: CDR1 SEHNR, CDR2 FQNEAQ (reference sequence). The V end lost 5 bases, the J end lost 0 bases, and 10 bases lay between the germline ends. CDR3 sequence (DNA): TGTGCCAGCAGCCCAGACTTACTGAACACTGAAGCTTTCTTT. Its translation is CASSPDLLNTEAFF. The entire variable domain, with the rest obtained from reference TRBV7-9 and TRBJ1-1, is as follows: DTGVSQNPRHKITKRGQNVTFRCDPISEHNRLYWYRQTLGQGPEFLTYFQNEAQLEKSRLLSDRFSAERPKGSFSTLEIQRTEQGDSAMYLCASSPDLLNTEAFFGQGTRLTVV.

This clonotype was picked up many times. This rearrangement joins TRBV5-1 to TRBJ1-1; no clear D. This CDR3 spans 15 amino acids. Between the trimmed V and J ends, which lost 4 bases and 1 base, there was a span of 14 bases. Germline-derived CDR1 and CDR2 are SGHRS and YFSETQ. The CDR3 DNA is TGCGCCAGCAGCCCTGACCTATTGAGGAACACTGAAGCTTTCTTT. The encoded protein is CASSPDLLRNTEAFF. The full variable domain, rest sourced from reference TRBV5-1 and TRBJ1-1, is KAGVTQTPRYLIKTRGQQVTLSCSPISGHRSVSWYQQTPGQGLQFLFEYFSETQRNKGNFPGRFSGRQFSNSRSEMNVSTLELGDSALYLCASSPDLLRNTEAFFGQGTRLTVV.

For this clonotype: It may be a read error: a sequence one base away is much more abundant. The chain combines TRBV6-1 with TRBJ1-1, with D tentatively TRBD1 (5 bases). The CDR3 spans 14 residues. The ends were cut back, 5 bases at V and 3 bases at J, with 13 bases in the middle. Germline-derived CDR1 and CDR2 are MNHNS and SASEGT. The CDR3 bases are TGTGCCAGCAGTTGGGGACGTGGGGACACTGAAGCTTTCTTT. This translates into CASSWGRGDTEAFF.

In regard to this clonotype: This may stem from a read error, because a much larger clone lies one nucleotide away. J is TRBJ2-5 and V is TRBV12-3 or TRBV12-4; the match to TRBD2 covers 7 bases. The CDR3 totals 12 residues. The CDR3 nucleotides read TGTGCCAGCAGGGGACTGCGGGAGACCCAGCACTTC. This sequence encodes CASRGLRETQHF.

A few counts support this clonotype. The chain uses TRBV6-1 and TRBJ2-7; 7 bases fit TRBD2. CDR3 size: 15 residues. Germline CDR1 reads MNHNS; CDR2 reads SASEGT. V gave up 8 bases and J gave up 0 bases; unmatched junction bases: 10. The CDR3 protein is CASLAGESSSYEQYF. The CDR3 bases are TGTGCCAGCCTCGCGGGAGAGTCCAGCTCCTACGAGCAGTACTTC.

This clonotype appeared a few times. The V and J genes are TRBV4-1 and TRBJ1-1; unclear D gene. CDR1 and CDR2 (germline): MGHRA, YSYEKL. This CDR3 comprises 15 residues. V lost 2 bases to trimming and J lost 0 bases, with 10 bases between them. CDR3 region: CASSQSGSLNTEAFF. CDR3 nucleotides: TGCGCCAGCAGCCAATCGGGATCCTTGAACACTGAAGCTTTCTTT.

The table lists this clonotype with many counts. The gene calls are TRBV12-3 or TRBV12-4 and TRBJ1-5, with D tentatively TRBD1 (5 bases). The V end lost 2 bases, the J end lost 1 base, and 6 bases lay between the germline ends. The CDR3 is 14 amino acids. CDR3 sequence (DNA): TGTGCCAGCAGTTTATGGGGGAGCAATCAGCCCCAGCATTTT. It translates to CASSLWGSNQPQHF.

This clonotype has only a few counts. The chain carries TRBV3-1 and TRBJ2-5, with a weak D call TRBD2 (7 bases). The CDR3 loop spans 17 amino acids. Looked up from germline, CDR1 is LGHDT and CDR2 is YNNKEL (reference sequence). The V and J ends lost 8 bases and 5 bases respectively, with 27 bases between them. CDR3 sequence reads: CASRWTEKAGRLETQYF. CDR3 DNA: TGTGCCAGCCGTTGGACAGAGAAAGCGGGACGTCTGGAGACCCAGTACTTC.

The rearrangement joins TRBV5-8 to TRBJ1-5; 7 bases fit TRBD1. The CDR3 covers 17 residues. Germline-derived CDR1 and CDR2 are SGHTS and YDEGEE. The V gene end was trimmed by 3 bases and the J gene end by 1 base; junction bases not matched to a gene: 10. CDR3 region: CASSYKTGTLSNQPQHF. CDR3 bases: TGTGCCAGCAGCTATAAGACAGGGACTCTCAGCAATCAGCCCCAGCATTTT.

The chain is built from TRBV6-1 and TRBJ1-1; D gene uncertain. The germline V and J ends were trimmed by 6 bases and 1 base, with 9 bases remaining between them. Germline V gene lookup returns CDR1 MNHNS and CDR2 SASEGT. The CDR3 has 13 residues. The CDR3 loop is CASSPRKNTEAFF. DNA of the CDR3: TGTGCCAGCAGCCCTCGTAAGAACACTGAAGCTTTCTTT.

This clonotype occurred many times. The chain uses TRBV20-1 and TRBJ2-7; the D gene is possibly TRBD2 (5 bases). There are 15 residues in the CDR3. The V end lost 0 bases, the J end lost 1 base, and 13 bases lay between the germline ends. Germline loops: CDR1 DFQATT, CDR2 SNEGSKA (reference sequence). The CDR3 nucleotides are TGCAGTGCTAGAGAATTGGAGAGAGGGTCCTACGAGCAGTACTTC. Translation: CSARELERGSYEQYF.